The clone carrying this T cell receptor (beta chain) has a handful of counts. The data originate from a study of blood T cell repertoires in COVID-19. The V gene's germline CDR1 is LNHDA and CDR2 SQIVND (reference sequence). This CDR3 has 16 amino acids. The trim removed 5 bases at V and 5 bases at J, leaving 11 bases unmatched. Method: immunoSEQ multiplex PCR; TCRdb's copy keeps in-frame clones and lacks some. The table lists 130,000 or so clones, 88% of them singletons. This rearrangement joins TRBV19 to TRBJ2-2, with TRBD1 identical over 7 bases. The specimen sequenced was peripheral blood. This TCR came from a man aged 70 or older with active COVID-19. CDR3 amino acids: CASSSPNRGRTGELFF. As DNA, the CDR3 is TGTGCCAGTAGTTCTCCCAACAGGGGCCGGACCGGGGAGCTGTTTTTT.